The next 30 T cell receptor beta chains were all read from a single sample in a study of shared clonotypes between healthy human individuals. The protocol was immunoSEQ multiplex PCR, while the TCRdb copy is restricted to in-frame clones and leaves out a portion. Found here are about 2.4 million clones, 93% of them singletons; the top ten hold 0.35% to 0.45%. The sequenced sample was naive CD4+ T cells from PBMCs. The subset: CD45RA+ positively selected. The origin of the receptors is a man between 18 and 29 years old in good health. Some clones in this sample may be carry-over from other donors' samples.

The genes are TRBV19 and TRBJ1-5; D not certain. Germline assignment: CDR1 LNHDA and CDR2 SQIVND (reference sequence). The CDR3 has 15 amino acids. Trimming cost V 7 bases and J 4 bases, with 17 bases left between them. The CDR3 is CASTQTEIENQPQHF. The CDR3 DNA reads as TGTGCCAGTACCCAAACAGAAATCGAGAATCAGCCCCAGCATTTT.

The chain carries TRBV20-1 and TRBJ2-2; no clear D gene. Germline V gene data show CDR1 as DFQATT and CDR2 as SNEGSKA (reference sequence). V lost 2 bases and J 5 bases, leaving 3 bases between the germline ends. The CDR3 is 11 residues long. CDR3 in amino acids: CSARQTGELFF. CDR3 nucleotide sequence: TGCAGTGCTAGACAGACCGGGGAGCTGTTTTTT.

This chain joins TRBV5-5 and TRBJ2-5; 8 bases align to TRBD2. The germline CDR1 and CDR2 sequences are SGHKS and YYEKEE (reference sequence). The J segment lost 4 bases and the V segment lost 3 bases, leaving 5 bases of the junction unmatched. The CDR3 is made up of 14 amino acids. The CDR3 DNA is TGTGCCAGCAGCTATAGCGGGATTTCAGAGACCCAGTACTTC. It translates to CASSYSGISETQYF.

This sequence joins TRBV2 and TRBJ2-7; D is undetermined. Per germline, CDR1 SNHLY and CDR2 FYNNEI. CDR3 size: 15 residues. Trimming left V 3 bases short and J 0 bases short, with 12 bases between. The CDR3 DNA is TGTGCCAGCAGTGATTTGGGCAGGATCTCCTACGAGCAGTACTTC. This gives the protein CASSDLGRISYEQYF.

The V and J genes are TRBV10-3 and TRBJ2-3; 8 nucleotides line up with TRBD1. With 3 bases clipped from V and 2 bases from J, the junction kept 10 bases outside the gene matches. The germline CDR1 and CDR2 sequences are ENHRY and SYGVKD. The CDR3 is 17 residues long. The CDR3 spells CAISERDRGPSTDTQYF. CDR3 nucleotides: TGTGCCATCAGTGAACGCGACAGGGGACCCTCCACAGATACGCAGTATTTT.

This clone occurred once. The chain recombines TRBV6-6 with TRBJ2-5; D gene unclear. V was cut by 2 bases and J by 3 bases, with 10 bases left in between. This CDR3 is 14 amino acids long. In germline, CDR1 is MNHNY, CDR2 SVGAGI (reference sequence). The CDR3 DNA reads as TGTGCCAGCAGTTACCCGCCTAGTGAAGAGACCCAGTACTTC. This gives the protein CASSYPPSEETQYF.

This sequence joins TRBV5-1 and TRBJ2-3, with TRBD1 matching over 9 bases. V lost 0 bases to trimming and J lost 4 bases; unmatched junction nucleotides: 3. This CDR3 has 15 amino acids. Germline V lookup: CDR1 SGHRS, CDR2 YFSETQ. The CDR3 DNA sequence: TGCGCCAGCAGCTTGGCCGGGACAGGGTCAGATACGCAGTATTTT. As protein: CASSLAGTGSDTQYF.

A word on this clone: Sequence at one end of the junction differs from germline and may be a read error. J is TRBJ2-3 and V is TRBV10-3; 8 bases line up with TRBD2. This CDR3 has 18 amino acids. Germline V CDR1 and CDR2: ENHRY, SYGVKD. CDR3 in DNA: TGTGCCATCAGGGAGTGGGGGGATAGCGGGGCCAGCACAGATACGCAGTATTTT. Translation: CAIREWGDSGASTDTQYF.

This chain joins TRBV7-8 and TRBJ1-2; 7 bases align to TRBD1. The CDR3 is 15 amino acids. The junction had 10 bases not matched to a gene; V was cut back by 5 bases and J by 4 bases. Germline V gives CDR1 SGHVS, CDR2 FQNEAQ. Here the CDR3 DNA reads TGTGCCAGCAGCATCTTCCGGGACAGCTTCTATGGCTACACCTTC. This encodes CASSIFRDSFYGYTF. The full variable domain, rest sourced from reference TRBV7-8 and TRBJ1-2, is GAGVSQSPRYKVAKRGQDVALRCDPISGHVSLFWYQQALGQGPEFLTYFQNEAQLDKSGLPSDRFFAERPEGSVSTLKIQRTQQEDSAVYLCASSIFRDSFYGYTFGSGTRLTVV.

This chain links TRBV28 with TRBJ1-2; D is unresolved. Trimming pared 8 bases from V and 4 bases from J, leaving 11 bases between. The length of the CDR3 is 12 residues. Germline values: CDR1 MDHEN, CDR2 SYDVKM. CDR3 residues: CASRSSFYGYTF. As DNA, the CDR3 is TGTGCCAGCCGTTCGAGTTTCTATGGCTACACCTTC.

This rearrangement joins TRBV5-1 to TRBJ2-1, with no clear D. V was clipped by 4 bases and J by 8 bases, with 10 bases between them. Germline V gives CDR1 SGHRS, CDR2 YFSETQ. The CDR3 spans 12 residues. The DNA of the CDR3 is TGCGCCAGCAGCCTAGGAACAGATGAGCAGTTCTTC. Its protein is CASSLGTDEQFF.

The chain is built from TRBV29-1 and TRBJ2-5, with D possibly being TRBD1 (8 bases). The CDR3 length is 16 residues. The germline CDR1 and CDR2 sequences are SQVTM and ANQGSEA. The germline V and J ends were trimmed by 2 bases and 4 bases, with 20 bases remaining between them. The CDR3 sequence: CSVERSGQGGGETQYF. The CDR3 DNA follows: TGCAGCGTTGAAAGATCAGGACAGGGAGGGGGAGAGACCCAGTACTTC.

V gene TRBV29-1 combines with J gene TRBJ2-5, with D hard to call. Germline V gene data show CDR1 as SQVTM and CDR2 as ANQGSEA. The CDR3 is made up of 12 amino acids. V lost 4 bases and J lost 5, with 11 bases in between. For the CDR3, the DNA is TGCAGCGTTGGCCCGATTGGGGAGACCCAGTACTTC. This sequence encodes CSVGPIGETQYF.

CDR3 DNA: TGTGCCAGCAGCAAAGCTGGGAGACTAGCCCAGAACACCGGGGAGCTGTTTTTT. It encodes CASSKAGRLAQNTGELFF. The J gene is TRBJ2-2, the V gene TRBV21-1; TRBD2, the table's D call, lacks a check against the DNA. TRBV21-1 is recorded as a pseudogene. The CDR3 is 18 amino acids.

CDR3 DNA sequence: TGTGCCAGCAGCGTAGACGGTGACAGAGCTCGCACTGAAGCTTTCTTT. Residues: CASSVDGDRARTEAFF. The chain recombines TRBV9 with TRBJ1-1; a weak D match, TRBD1 (5 bases). Looked up from germline, CDR1 is SGDLS and CDR2 is YYNGEE. V lost 0 bases and J 4 bases, leaving 16 bases between the germline ends. The CDR3 covers 16 residues.

This chain links TRBV5-4 with TRBJ2-2; D remains unclear. Trimming removed 1 base at V and 8 bases at J, with 9 bases between. The CDR3 has 13 amino acids. Germline CDR1 and CDR2: SGHNT and YYREEE (reference sequence). The CDR3 loop reads CASSLIRGGELFF. In nucleotides, the CDR3 is TGTGCCAGCAGCTTGATCCGCGGTGGGGAGCTGTTTTTT.

This clone was seen only once. CDR3 bases: TGTGCCAGCAGCAAAGCCGGAGGCAGGGGGCGCGGAGATACGCAGTATTTT. Protein product: CASSKAGGRGRGDTQYF. V gene TRBV21-1 combines with J gene TRBJ2-3; the table's D call, TRBD1, was not checked against the DNA. TRBV21-1 is tagged as a pseudogene. The CDR3 runs 17 residues.

CDR3 coding DNA: TGTGCCAGCAGTGAAGAAGCAGGGGGTCAGCCCCAGCATTTT. It encodes CASSEEAGGQPQHF. The chain recombines TRBV2 with TRBJ1-5; TRBD1 agrees at 7 bases. J gave up 6 bases and V 1 base, and 3 bases lay outside the gene matches. Per the germline V gene, CDR1 is SNHLY and CDR2 is FYNNEI. The CDR3 spans 14 residues.

The CDR3 DNA reads TGTGCCAGCAGCGTCCAGGGGACTAGCGGGATGGATACGCAGTATTTT. Translated: CASSVQGTSGMDTQYF. The V and J genes are TRBV7-2 and TRBJ2-3; 13 bases align to TRBD2. The CDR3 extends over 16 amino acids. The V segment lost 5 bases and the J segment 6 bases; nucleotides outside the gene matches: 8. Per germline, CDR1 SGHTA and CDR2 FQGNSA.

Notes on this clone: The identical CDR3 is also encoded by other nucleotide sequences in the sample. The V gene is TRBV5-6, the J gene TRBJ1-3; no clear D gene. This CDR3 has 12 amino acids. V was trimmed by 0 bases and J by 3 bases, leaving 1 base between them. The V gene's germline CDR1 is SGHDT and CDR2 YYEEEE. The CDR3 loop reads CASSLGGNTIYF. DNA of the CDR3: TGTGCCAGCAGCTTGGGTGGAAACACCATATATTTT. The full variable domain, its missing parts supplied by reference TRBV5-6 and TRBJ1-3, is DAGVTQSPTHLIKTRGQQVTLRCSPKSGHDTVSWYQQALGQGPQFIFQYYEEEERQRGNFPDRFSGHQFPNYSSELNVNALLLGDSALYLCASSLGGNTIYFGEGSWLTVV.

V and J are TRBV6-5 and TRBJ2-7; 8 nucleotides agree with TRBD1. The CDR3 is made up of 14 amino acids. The germline CDR1 and CDR2 sequences are MNHEY and SVGAGI. V lost 2 bases, J lost 4 bases, and 4 bases stayed unmatched. The chain's CDR3 is CASSYQRQGYEQYF. The CDR3 DNA sequence: TGTGCCAGCAGTTACCAAAGACAGGGGTACGAGCAGTACTTC.

The chain links TRBV30 to TRBJ1-6; the match to TRBD1 covers 7 bases. CDR1 and CDR2 (germline): GTSNPN, SVGIG (reference sequence). V was pared by 2 bases and J by 9 bases, with 7 bases of the junction left unmatched. The CDR3 spans 14 residues. CDR3 bases: TGTGCCTGGAGTCAAACAGGGGCGAGTTCACCCCTCCACTTT. It specifies CAWSQTGASSPLHF. Looking up the rest from reference TRBV30 and TRBJ1-6 gives the full variable domain: SQTIHQWPATLVQPVGSPLSLECTVEGTSNPNLYWYRQAAGRGLQLLFYSVGIGQISSEVPQNLSASRPQDRQFILSSKKLLLSDSGFYLCAWSQTGASSPLHFGNGTRLTVT.

The chain joins TRBV10-3 to TRBJ2-1, with D possibly TRBD1 on 5 matching bases. The CDR3 extends over 16 amino acids. V was shortened by 2 bases and J by 7 bases, with 18 bases between the two germline ends. The V gene's germline CDR1 is ENHRY and CDR2 SYGVKD. The CDR3 loop reads CAISEGRGAARNEQFF. As DNA, the CDR3 is TGTGCCATCAGTGAGGGGCGTGGGGCGGCTAGGAATGAGCAGTTCTTC.

This sequence joins TRBV6-1 and TRBJ2-7; 8 bases match TRBD2. CDR1 is MNHNS and CDR2 is SASEGT in the germline V gene. The CDR3 loop spans 16 amino acids. The V gene end was trimmed by 4 bases and the J gene end by 0 bases; junction bases not matched to a gene: 8. CDR3 loop: CASSGPLAGLSYEQYF. Written as DNA, the CDR3 is TGTGCCAGCAGTGGGCCCCTAGCGGGCCTCTCCTACGAGCAGTACTTC.

The J gene is TRBJ1-1, the V gene TRBV11-1; D is uncertain. Germline CDR1 SGHAT, CDR2 FQDESV (reference sequence). Trimming removed 5 bases at V and 3 bases at J, with 13 bases between. There are 14 residues in the CDR3. The CDR3 DNA follows: TGTGCCAGCAGCCCGGAGAGGTTCTACACTGAAGCTTTCTTT. It codes for CASSPERFYTEAFF.

The chain recombines TRBV16 with TRBJ1-1, with 8 nucleotides matching TRBD1. V lost 4 bases, J lost 5 bases, and 15 bases stayed unmatched. Germline CDR1 is KGHSY and CDR2 is FQNENV. The CDR3 runs to 17 residues. CDR3 amino acids: CASSLKRFQGAGTEAFF. The CDR3 DNA is TGTGCCAGCAGCCTTAAACGCTTTCAGGGGGCCGGGACTGAAGCTTTCTTT.

This chain connects TRBV11-1 to TRBJ2-1, with D unclear. Deletions cut 2 bases from V and 1 base from J, with 15 bases between. The CDR3 contains 17 residues. From germline, CDR1 is SGHAT and CDR2 FQDESV (reference sequence). This CDR3 is CASSLRTSYLSYNEQFF. The DNA of the CDR3 is TGTGCCAGCAGCTTACGTACAAGCTACTTATCCTACAATGAGCAGTTCTTC.

The rearrangement joins TRBV6-6 to TRBJ2-1; 9 bases line up with TRBD2. CDR3 length equals 15 residues. In germline, CDR1 is MNHNY, CDR2 SVGAGI (reference sequence). The V gene end was trimmed by 6 bases and the J gene end by 4 bases; junction bases not matched to a gene: 7. The CDR3 here is CASRDPSGMYNEQFF. DNA of the CDR3: TGTGCCAGCAGGGACCCTAGCGGGATGTACAATGAGCAGTTCTTC.

As to this clone: One end of the junction is discordant with germline, which a read error may explain. This chain uses TRBV2 with TRBJ2-7; D gene uncertain. The CDR3 contains 14 residues. Looked up from germline, CDR1 is SNHLY and CDR2 is FYNNEI. The CDR3 spells CASSEAHIPGPSNF. The CDR3 DNA reads as TGTGCCAGCAGTGAGGCACACATACCGGGCCCGTCGAACTTC.

This clone was counted a single time. The genes are TRBV5-1 and TRBJ1-2; 7 nucleotides align to TRBD1. This CDR3 is built from 16 residues. Germline V lookup: CDR1 SGHRS, CDR2 YFSETQ. Losses at the gene ends were 3 bases for V and 6 bases for J; bases not matched to a gene: 14. CDR3 bases: TGCGCCAGCAGCTCGGCCGGGACAGCAAGTATTAATGGCTACACCTTC. As protein: CASSSAGTASINGYTF.